The T cell receptor beta chain described here comes from a study of cytomegalovirus exposure and HLA in healthy donors. Per germline, CDR1 KGHSY and CDR2 FQNENV. Trimming cost V 4 bases and J 6 bases, with 10 bases left between them. The CDR3 totals 13 residues. Primers included in the PCR were 60 Vbeta and 13 Jbeta primers. Method: immunoSEQ multiplex PCR; TCRdb's copy keeps in-frame clones and lacks some. The sample carries fewer than 250,000 clones, over 80% recorded once. Sequenced input: PBMCs. The TCR was taken from a boy between 2 and 10 years old in good health and CMV-seronegative. This rearrangement joins TRBV16 to TRBJ2-4; D is uncertain. CDR3 nucleotide sequence: TGTGCCAGCAGCCGCTTCGACTTAAACATTCAGTACTTC. It translates to CASSRFDLNIQYF.